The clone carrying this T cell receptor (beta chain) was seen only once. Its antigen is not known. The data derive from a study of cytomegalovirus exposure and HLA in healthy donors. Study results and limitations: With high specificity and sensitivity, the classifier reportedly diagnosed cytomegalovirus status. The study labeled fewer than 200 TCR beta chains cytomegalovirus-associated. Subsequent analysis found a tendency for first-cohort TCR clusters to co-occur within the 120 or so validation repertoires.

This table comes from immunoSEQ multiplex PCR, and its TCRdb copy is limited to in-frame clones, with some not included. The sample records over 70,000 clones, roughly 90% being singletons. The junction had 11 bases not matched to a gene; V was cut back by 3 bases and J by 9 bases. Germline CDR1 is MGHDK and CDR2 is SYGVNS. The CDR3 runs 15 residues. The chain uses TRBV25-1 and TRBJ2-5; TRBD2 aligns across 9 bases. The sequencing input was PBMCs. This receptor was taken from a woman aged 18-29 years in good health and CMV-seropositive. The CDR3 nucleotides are TGTGCCAGCAGTGAGGGTAGCGGGAGTCAGGAGGCCCAGTACTTC. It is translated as CASSEGSGSQEAQYF.